Presented here are 32 T cell receptor beta chains from one specimen sequenced in a study of shared clonotypes between healthy human individuals. The assay was immunoSEQ multiplex PCR, and TCRdb's table has in-frame clones only and misses some. This sample has 550,000 to 700,000 clones, with 73% found just once. The sample taken for sequencing was memory CD4+ T cells sorted from blood. As for subset: CD45RA-negative fraction. The receptors were gathered from a young woman in good health.

This chain's CDR3 is CASSGQGMSYEQYF. The CDR3 DNA follows: TGTGCCAGCAGTGGACAGGGGATGTCCTACGAGCAGTACTTC. The chain joins TRBV6-1 to TRBJ2-7; 8 bases are a match to TRBD1. The CDR3 has 14 amino acids. Germline V CDR1 and CDR2: MNHNS, SASEGT. V dropped 4 bases and J dropped 1; count of bases not matched to a gene: 3.

The chain links TRBV6-6 to TRBJ1-5; TRBD1 matches at 7 bases. V gave up 5 bases and J gave up 1 base; unmatched junction bases: 5. This CDR3 is built from 15 residues. Germline-derived CDR1 and CDR2 are MNHNY and SVGAGI (reference sequence). The CDR3 bases are TGTGCCAGCAGTCCGGGACAGCCGAGCAATCAGCCCCAGCATTTT. This codes for CASSPGQPSNQPQHF.

This clone was seen a few times. V usage is TRBV5-5 and J usage is TRBJ2-7; D may be TRBD2 (6 bases). The CDR3 has 15 residues. V lost 1 base, J lost 3 bases, and 14 bases lay in between. From germline, CDR1 is SGHKS and CDR2 YYEKEE (reference sequence). CDR3 loop: CASSLSSGAVYEQYF. DNA of the CDR3: TGTGCCAGCAGCTTGTCGTCGGGAGCCGTCTACGAGCAGTACTTC.

V usage is TRBV18 and J usage is TRBJ1-2; tentatively, D is TRBD1 (6 bases). In germline, CDR1 is KGHSH, CDR2 LQKENI. The V end was cut by 3 bases, the J end by 6 bases, with 14 bases between. The CDR3 is 14 amino acids. This CDR3 reads CASSPRTDINGYTF. CDR3 sequence (DNA): TGTGCCAGCTCACCCCGGACAGACATTAATGGCTACACCTTC.

The chain recombines TRBV30 with TRBJ2-5; 8 bases fit TRBD2. Germline V gives CDR1 GTSNPN, CDR2 SVGIG (reference sequence). The CDR3 length is 14 residues. The chain's CDR3 is CGLGGAGEVETQYF. The CDR3 coding sequence is TGTGGATTGGGGGGAGCGGGAGAGGTTGAGACCCAGTACTTC.

As to this clone: This likely came from a read error, as a far larger clone is one base away. The chain links TRBV4-2 to TRBJ1-3; TRBD1 matches 8 bases. Germline loops: CDR1 LGHNA, CDR2 YNFKEQ. This CDR3 comprises 17 residues. CDR3 sequence (DNA): TGTGCCAGCAACCAAGCCGTCTTACAGGGGGCTGGAAACACCATATATTTT. Residues: CASNQAVLQGAGNTIYF.

This clone was counted once. The gene calls are TRBV10-1 and TRBJ1-1; D possibly corresponds to TRBD1 (5 bases). The CDR3 length is 14 residues. Trimming cost V 5 bases and J 2 bases, with 12 bases left between them. CDR1 is WNHNN, CDR2 SYGVQD, per germline (reference sequence). The CDR3 loop reads CASSTDSTNTEAFF. CDR3 DNA: TGCGCCAGCAGTACAGACAGTACCAACACTGAAGCTTTCTTT.

The chain combines TRBV21-1 with TRBJ2-7; the table's D gene call, TRBD2, was not cross checked with the DNA. TRBV21-1 is designated a pseudogene. This CDR3 spans 14 amino acids. This CDR3 reads CASSKERTVYEQYF. CDR3 nucleotides: TGTGCCAGCAGCAAAGAAAGGACTGTCTACGAGCAGTACTTC.

This CDR3 is CASSHPGQGETQYF. CDR3 bases: TGTGCCAGCAGCCACCCAGGACAGGGAGAGACCCAGTACTTC. The V call is TRBV27, the J call TRBJ2-5; 8 bases match TRBD1. CDR3 length equals 14 residues. Germline V gene data show CDR1 as MNHEY and CDR2 as SMNVEV (reference sequence). With V trimmed by 6 bases and J by 4 bases, 7 bases remained unmatched.

The chain carries TRBV5-3 and TRBJ2-3; the D is unclear. TRBV5-3 is sorted into the ORF group, with uncertain function. The V gene lost 4 bases and the J gene lost 4 bases, with 13 bases spanning the gap. The CDR3 runs to 14 residues. Here the CDR3 reads CARSHPRKADTQYF. CDR3 nucleotide sequence: TGTGCCAGAAGCCACCCTCGTAAGGCAGATACGCAGTATTTT.

The chain couples TRBV9 to TRBJ2-1; tentative D call: TRBD2 (6 bases). Germline-derived CDR1 and CDR2 are SGDLS and YYNGEE. The CDR3 spans 15 residues. V was clipped by 5 bases and J by 0 bases, with 12 bases between them. The CDR3 bases are TGTGCCAGCAGTACGCGGGAAGGCTCCTACAATGAGCAGTTCTTC. Its protein product is CASSTREGSYNEQFF.

V and J are TRBV10-1 and TRBJ2-7; a weak D match, TRBD2 (6 bases). The V gene lost 3 bases and the J gene lost 2 bases, with 14 bases spanning the gap. CDR1 and CDR2 from the germline V gene are WNHNN and SYGVQD (reference sequence). The CDR3 consists of 15 residues. CDR3 residues: CASSDGSGTPYEQYF. CDR3 nucleotide sequence: TGCGCCAGCAGTGATGGTAGCGGAACCCCCTACGAGCAGTACTTC.

The CDR3 region is CSVSERANQPQHF. The CDR3 coding sequence is TGCAGCGTATCCGAGAGAGCCAATCAGCCCCAGCATTTT. The chain links TRBV29-1 to TRBJ1-5; D not resolved. The germline V and J ends were trimmed by 6 bases and 3 bases, with 12 bases remaining between them. Germline CDR1 and CDR2: SQVTM and ANQGSEA. This CDR3 region has 13 residues.

The gene calls are TRBV14 and TRBJ1-3, with D perhaps TRBD1 (5 bases). Germline CDR1 SGHDN, CDR2 FVKESK. Trimming left V 1 base short and J 1 base short, with 8 bases between. CDR3 length equals 15 residues. The CDR3, as DNA: TGTGCCAGCAGCCAAGGACAGTTTTCTGGAAACACCATATATTTT. Translated: CASSQGQFSGNTIYF.

The genes are TRBV5-1 and TRBJ2-3, with D maybe TRBD2 (6 bases). V gave up 4 bases and J gave up 0 bases, with 12 bases separating them. The CDR3 has 15 residues. Germline V gives CDR1 SGHRS, CDR2 YFSETQ. CDR3 amino acids: CASSVSGDSTDTQYF. CDR3 coding DNA: TGCGCCAGCAGCGTTAGCGGAGATAGCACAGATACGCAGTATTTT.

This chain connects TRBV4-1 to TRBJ2-6, with D possibly being TRBD1 or TRBD2 (5 bases each). Germline loops: CDR1 MGHRA, CDR2 YSYEKL. This CDR3 is built from 19 residues. V was trimmed by 1 base and J by 0 bases, leaving 16 bases between them. Here the CDR3 reads CASSQAPPGAHSGANVLTF. CDR3 bases: TGCGCCAGCAGCCAAGCTCCCCCCGGGGCACACTCTGGGGCCAACGTCCTGACTTTC.

The genes are TRBV15 and TRBJ1-2, with D unresolved. The CDR3 length is 15 residues. Germline values: CDR1 LNHNV, CDR2 YYDKDF (reference sequence). V gave up 1 base and J gave up 4 bases, with 13 bases separating them. The CDR3 sequence: CATSRGADGSYGYTF. In DNA, the CDR3 is TGTGCCACCAGCAGAGGGGCGGATGGGTCCTATGGCTACACCTTC.

V is TRBV10-3 and J is TRBJ2-3, with TRBD2 identical over 12 bases. V gave up 6 bases and J gave up 2 bases; unmatched junction bases: 6. CDR1 is ENHRY and CDR2 is SYGVKD in the germline V gene. The CDR3 sequence is 16 residues long. The CDR3 here is CAIRSGTSGPTDTQYF. CDR3 nucleotides: TGTGCCATCAGGTCGGGGACTAGCGGGCCCACAGATACGCAGTATTTT.

The count of this clone is one. This chain connects TRBV7-2 to TRBJ1-5; D ambiguous. CDR3 length equals 15 residues. Germline lookup yields CDR1 SGHTA and CDR2 FQGNSA. V lost 0 bases, J lost 7 bases, and 13 bases lay in between. The CDR3 coding sequence is TGTGCCAGCAGCTTAGCGGGCAGGCAGGCCCAGCCCCAGCATTTT. Encoded protein: CASSLAGRQAQPQHF.

This clone came up a few times. V is TRBV6-1 and J is TRBJ1-4; a possible D gene is TRBD1 (5 bases). The CDR3 covers 16 residues. V lost 0 bases and J lost 5, with 13 bases in between. In germline, CDR1 is MNHNS, CDR2 SASEGT. CDR3 in DNA: TGTGCCAGCAGTGAAGCAATGTCAGGGTTGAATGAAAAACTGTTTTTT. Translating gives CASSEAMSGLNEKLFF.

The V call is TRBV28, the J call TRBJ2-7; tentatively, D is TRBD1 (5 bases). The CDR3 runs to 15 residues. Trimming removed 4 bases from V and 2 bases from J, with 15 bases in between. The germline V gene encodes CDR1 MDHEN and CDR2 SYDVKM. CDR3 region: CASSSPGRTPYEQYF. Written as DNA, the CDR3 is TGTGCCAGCAGTTCACCAGGGCGGACCCCCTACGAGCAGTACTTC.

DNA of the CDR3: TGCGCCAGCAGCTTGGCGAGGAGGGCAGGGGAAAAACTGTTTTTT. It encodes CASSLARRAGEKLFF. This chain joins TRBV5-1 and TRBJ1-4, with a weak D call TRBD1 (5 bases). V lost 0 bases, J lost 8 bases, and 14 bases lay in between. The CDR3 is 15 amino acids. CDR1 SGHRS and CDR2 YFSETQ come from the germline V gene.

This clone was counted once. The same CDR3 arises from other DNA sequences in this sample as well. The chain employs TRBV6-5 and TRBJ1-4, with a weak D call TRBD1 (6 bases). Germline lookup yields CDR1 MNHEY and CDR2 SVGAGI. The length of the CDR3 is 14 residues. V lost 5 bases to trimming and J lost 3 bases, with 10 bases between them. CDR3 bases: TGTGCCAGCAGTCGGACAGCTTCTAATGAAAAACTGTTTTTT. Translated, it gives CASSRTASNEKLFF.

This sequence joins TRBV5-4 and TRBJ1-1; D remains unclear. The CDR3 has 20 residues. The germline CDR1 and CDR2 sequences are SGHNT and YYREEE (reference sequence). V lost 4 bases, J lost 0 bases, and 28 bases lay in between. The CDR3 DNA reads as TGTGCCAGCAGCGTTTCAGGACCGTTTCCGATTACTTCAATGAACACTGAAGCTTTCTTT. Its protein product is CASSVSGPFPITSMNTEAFF.

In this sample, this clone turned up once. The chain is built from TRBV29-1 and TRBJ2-3, with D possibly matching TRBD2 (5 bases). Germline values: CDR1 SQVTM, CDR2 ANQGSEA. This CDR3 comprises 12 residues. The V gene lost 3 bases and the J gene lost 3 bases, with 7 bases spanning the gap. Written as DNA, the CDR3 is TGCAGCGTTGATGAGGGTACAGATACGCAGTATTTT. This encodes CSVDEGTDTQYF.

This clone was seen a single time. V is TRBV9 and J is TRBJ2-1; D might be TRBD1 or TRBD2, each matching 5 bases. Trimming pared 5 bases from V and 0 bases from J, leaving 12 bases between. CDR1 is SGDLS, CDR2 YYNGEE, per germline. The CDR3 consists of 15 residues. CDR3 nucleotide sequence: TGTGCCAGCAGACACCCCGGGACCTCCTACAATGAGCAGTTCTTC. This translates into CASRHPGTSYNEQFF.

The rearrangement joins TRBV28 to TRBJ2-1; D remains unclear. This CDR3 contains 15 residues. Trimming shortened V by 3 bases and J by 2 bases, and 11 bases separated the two germline ends. The germline V gene encodes CDR1 MDHEN and CDR2 SYDVKM. Here the CDR3 DNA reads TGTGCCAGCAGTTTTAGCCCTACCACCTACAATGAGCAGTTCTTC. Translation gives CASSFSPTTYNEQFF. The complete variable domain, with remaining parts taken from reference TRBV28 and TRBJ2-1, reads DVKVTQSSRYLVKRTGEKVFLECVQDMDHENMFWYRQDPGLGLRLIYFSYDVKMKEKGDIPEGYSVSREKKERFSLILESASTNQTSMYLCASSFSPTTYNEQFFGPGTRLTVL.

This clone was counted at least ten times. The chain has TRBV2 and TRBJ1-3; D gene unclear. Germline CDR1 and CDR2: SNHLY and FYNNEI. Between the trimmed V and J ends, which lost 3 bases and 0 bases, there was a span of 9 bases. This CDR3 is built from 15 residues. The CDR3 nucleotides read TGTGCCAGCAGTGATGGGGAGATCTCTGGAAACACCATATATTTT. Translation gives CASSDGEISGNTIYF. Variable domain in full (rest from reference TRBV2 and TRBJ1-3): EPEVTQTPSHQVTQMGQEVILRCVPISNHLYFYWYRQILGQKVEFLVSFYNNEISEKSEIFDDQFSVERPDGSNFTLKIRSTKLEDSAMYFCASSDGEISGNTIYFGEGSWLTVV.

The J gene is TRBJ1-5, the V gene TRBV27; 7 nucleotides align to TRBD1. The ends lost 6 bases at V and 5 bases at J; junction bases unmatched: 7. Germline CDR1 and CDR2: MNHEY and SMNVEV (reference sequence). CDR3 length: 14 amino acids. Written as DNA, the CDR3 is TGTGCCAGCAGCTTGGCAGGGGGGTATCAGCCCCAGCATTTT. Translating it yields CASSLAGGYQPQHF.

A remark on this clone: This may arise from a read error, as a much more abundant clone is one base away. This rearrangement joins TRBV6-6 to TRBJ1-5; D might be TRBD1 (6 bases). The V end lost 5 bases, the J end lost 4 bases, and 15 bases lay between the germline ends. Germline V gene sequence: CDR1 MNHNY, CDR2 SVGAGI (reference sequence). This CDR3 region has 15 residues. CDR3 in DNA: TGTGCCAGCAGTGATAACAGGGCCCCGAATCAGCCCCAGCATTTT. Residues: CASSDNRAPNQPQHF.

The genes are TRBV23-1 and TRBJ2-7; D possibly corresponds to TRBD1 (6 bases). TRBV23-1 is recorded as an ORF, its role being uncertain. Trimming removed 3 bases at V and 5 bases at J, with 11 bases between. The CDR3 is 13 residues long. The CDR3 sequence: CASSHTGIHEQYF. The CDR3 DNA sequence: TGCGCCAGCAGTCACACAGGGATCCACGAGCAGTACTTC.

For the CDR3, the DNA is TGTGCCAGTAAATTGCGTCAGGGGGGCAACACTGAAGCTTTCTTT. It translates to CASKLRQGGNTEAFF. The rearrangement links TRBV19 to TRBJ1-1; 7 bases agree with TRBD1. This CDR3 comprises 15 residues. The V and J ends lost 7 bases and 2 bases, in that order; junction bases with no gene match: 10. Germline V gene data show CDR1 as LNHDA and CDR2 as SQIVND (reference sequence).